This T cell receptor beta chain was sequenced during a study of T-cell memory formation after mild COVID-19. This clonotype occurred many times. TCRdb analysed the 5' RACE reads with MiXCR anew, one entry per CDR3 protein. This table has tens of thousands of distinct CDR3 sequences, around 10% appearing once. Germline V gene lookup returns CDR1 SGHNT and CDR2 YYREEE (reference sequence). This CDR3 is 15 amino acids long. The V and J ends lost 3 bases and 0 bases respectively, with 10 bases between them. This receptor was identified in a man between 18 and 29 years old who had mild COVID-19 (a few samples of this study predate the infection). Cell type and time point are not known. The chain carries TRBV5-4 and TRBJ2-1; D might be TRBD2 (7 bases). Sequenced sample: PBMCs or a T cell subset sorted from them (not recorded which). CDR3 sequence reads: CASSYGGRSYNEQFF. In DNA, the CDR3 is TGTGCCAGCAGCTACGGGGGGCGCTCCTACAATGAGCAGTTCTTC.